These 24 T cell receptor beta chains came from one sample sequenced in a study of metastatic and nonmetastatic thyroid tumors. TCRdb reanalyzed the PCR reads via MiXCR. The sample records 24,000 or so clones, approximately 20% being singletons. Patients were all untreated before their thyroid surgery. The sample consisted of blood. The receptors derive from a female donor with papillary thyroid cancer or a benign thyroid nodule (not recorded which). Some clones in this sample may be carry-over from other donors' samples.

Notes on this clone: One junction end disagrees with the germline gene, perhaps due to a read error. The V call is TRBV9, the J call TRBJ2-1; a possible D gene is TRBD2 (5 bases). Germline V gives CDR1 SGDLS, CDR2 YYNGEE. The CDR3 loop spans 9 amino acids. CDR3 coding DNA: TGTGACAGCGGCACTGAGCTGTTCTTC. It codes for CDSGTELFF.

This clone appeared many times. V gene TRBV7-2 combines with J gene TRBJ1-5; 9 bases match TRBD1. This CDR3 contains 14 residues. With 5 bases clipped from V and 6 bases from J, the junction kept 5 bases outside the gene matches. Germline V lookup: CDR1 SGHTA, CDR2 FQGNSA. The CDR3 coding sequence is TGTGCCAGCAGCCAACAGGGGGCGGGTCAGCCCCAGCATTTT. It specifies CASSQQGAGQPQHF.

This clone was detected ten times or more. This chain joins TRBV19 and TRBJ1-4; 7 positions agree with TRBD1. CDR1 and CDR2 from the germline V gene are LNHDA and SQIVND (reference sequence). J lost 5 bases, V lost 5 bases, and 8 bases had no gene match. This CDR3 spans 15 amino acids. This CDR3 is CASSPRQGRNEKLFF. CDR3 DNA sequence: TGTGCCAGTAGTCCCCGACAGGGCCGCAATGAAAAACTGTTTTTT.

In its sample, this clone was seen many times. J is TRBJ2-5 and V is TRBV9; TRBD1 agrees at 7 bases. The CDR3 is made up of 15 amino acids. The ends lost 5 bases at V and 5 bases at J; junction bases unmatched: 12. The germline V gene has CDR1 SGDLS and CDR2 YYNGEE. The CDR3 DNA reads as TGTGCCAGCAGTCTTACCAAGGACAGGAACGAGACCCAGTACTTC. Residues: CASSLTKDRNETQYF.

Note on this clone: A junction end diverges from the germline sequence, so it may reflect a read error. The gene calls are TRBV27 and TRBJ2-7; 13 bases match TRBD2. Germline CDR1 MNHEY, CDR2 SMNVEV (reference sequence). The CDR3 is 14 residues long. CDR3 residues: CAGSFRLAGGEQYF. CDR3 bases: TGTGCCGGCAGTTTCAGACTAGCGGGAGGCGAGCAGTACTTC.

The chain combines TRBV5-1 with TRBJ2-3; possibly TRBD1 or TRBD2 for D (6 bases each). CDR1 is SGHRS, CDR2 YFSETQ, per germline. Between the trimmed V and J ends, which lost 4 bases and 4 bases, there was a span of 25 bases. CDR3 length equals 18 residues. CDR3 region: CASSPYRPGPGEADTQYF. Here the CDR3 DNA reads TGCGCCAGCAGCCCATACCGACCTGGGCCAGGGGAGGCAGATACGCAGTATTTT.

Relative to its sample, this clone is medium-sized. The V gene is TRBV28, the J gene TRBJ2-5; D is ambiguous. Trimming took off 2 bases at V and 5 bases at J, with 6 bases between the two ends. The CDR3 extends over 12 amino acids. The V gene's germline CDR1 is MDHEN and CDR2 SYDVKM. The CDR3 sequence is CASSLDGETQYF. CDR3 nucleotide sequence: TGTGCCAGCAGTTTAGATGGTGAGACCCAGTACTTC.

This chain uses TRBV24-1 with TRBJ2-7, with TRBD1 matching over 9 bases. CDR1 is KGHDR, CDR2 SFDVKD, per germline. This CDR3 contains 15 residues. Trimming cost V 4 bases and J 6 bases; bases outside gene matches: 9. The CDR3 nucleotides read TGTGCCACCAGTGACAATGCGGGACAGGGAGCCGAGCAGTACTTC. Its protein is CATSDNAGQGAEQYF.

This clone was detected a few times. V gene TRBV4-3 combines with J gene TRBJ1-1; D might be TRBD1 (5 bases). This CDR3 has 14 residues. V dropped 6 bases and J dropped 6 bases, with 17 bases sitting between them. Germline lookup yields CDR1 LGHNA and CDR2 YSLEER. In DNA, the CDR3 is TGCGCCAGCAGGCAGGGCGGGGGGGAGTCTGAAGCTTTCTTT. Translating it yields CASRQGGGESEAFF.

The sample holds many counts of this clone. The chain joins TRBV20-1 to TRBJ2-3; 9 bases are shared with TRBD2. This CDR3 is built from 16 residues. The germline V gene encodes CDR1 DFQATT and CDR2 SNEGSKA (reference sequence). With 3 bases clipped from V and 0 bases from J, the junction kept 7 bases outside the gene matches. CDR3 region: CSARSPSGTSTDTQYF. CDR3 nucleotides: TGCAGTGCTAGGAGCCCTAGCGGGACTAGCACAGATACGCAGTATTTT.

This clone has at least ten counts. The rearrangement joins TRBV4-2 to TRBJ2-5, with 14 nucleotides matching TRBD2. There are 16 residues in the CDR3. The V gene's germline CDR1 is LGHNA and CDR2 YNFKEQ. With 6 bases clipped from V and 1 base from J, the junction kept 4 bases outside the gene matches. CDR3 in amino acids: CASSRTSGGTQETQYF. Written as DNA, the CDR3 is TGTGCCAGCAGTCGGACTAGCGGGGGGACCCAAGAGACCCAGTACTTC.

This clone was counted between two and nine times. The J gene is TRBJ1-5, the V gene TRBV19; 9 bases map to TRBD1. With V trimmed by 4 bases and J by 2 bases, 3 bases remained unmatched. Germline CDR1 is LNHDA and CDR2 is SQIVND (reference sequence). The length of the CDR3 is 15 residues. The CDR3 DNA follows: TGTGCCAGTAGTAAACAGGGGGCCCGCAATCAGCCCCAGCATTTT. This gives the protein CASSKQGARNQPQHF.

By sample fraction, this clone is medium-sized. The CDR3 coding sequence is TGTGCCAGCAGTTACCAAGACAGAACCACCGGGGAGCTGTTTTTT. Translating gives CASSYQDRTTGELFF. This chain links TRBV6-2 or TRBV6-3 with TRBJ2-2, with a tentative D call TRBD1 (5 bases). The CDR3 runs to 15 residues. Germline values: CDR1 MNHEY, CDR2 SVGEGT. The V and J ends lost 2 bases and 4 bases respectively, with 11 bases between them.

This clone is labeled medium-sized. This chain links TRBV6-1 with TRBJ2-1; D gene uncertain. In germline, CDR1 is MNHNS, CDR2 SASEGT. The CDR3 runs to 14 residues. V shed 7 bases and J shed 0 bases, with 10 bases lying between them. CDR3: CASTLDSSYNEQFF. For the CDR3, the DNA is TGTGCCAGCACCCTTGATTCCTCCTACAATGAGCAGTTCTTC.

This clone has a count of ten or more. The chain has TRBV20-1 and TRBJ1-6; maybe TRBD1 (6 bases). Trimming cost V 0 bases and J 14 bases, with 14 bases left between them. The length of the CDR3 is 13 residues. Germline V gene data show CDR1 as DFQATT and CDR2 as SNEGSKA (reference sequence). The CDR3 region is CSARDPLRDTLHF. In DNA form, the CDR3 reads TGCAGTGCTAGAGATCCCCTCAGGGACACCCTCCACTTT.

This clone was found many times. V is TRBV7-9 and J is TRBJ2-1; TRBD2 matches at 9 bases. Germline-derived CDR1 and CDR2 are SEHNR and FQNEAQ (reference sequence). This CDR3 comprises 16 residues. The ends lost 3 bases at V and 0 bases at J; junction bases unmatched: 3. CDR3 loop: CASSFYSGSSYNEQFF. The DNA of the CDR3 is TGTGCCAGCAGCTTTTATAGCGGGAGCTCCTACAATGAGCAGTTCTTC.

The gene calls are TRBV6-1 and TRBJ1-6, with unresolved D. V was trimmed by 6 bases and J by 3 bases, leaving 9 bases between them. Per germline, CDR1 MNHNS and CDR2 SASEGT. There are 14 residues in the CDR3. The DNA for the CDR3 is TGTGCCAGCAGCCACCGGTTCTATAATTCACCCCTCCACTTT. Amino acids: CASSHRFYNSPLHF.

The chain joins TRBV11-2 to TRBJ1-1; D unclear. The CDR3 has 16 amino acids. Trimming took off 4 bases at V and 0 bases at J, with 15 bases between the two ends. The germline V gene encodes CDR1 SGHAT and CDR2 FQNNGV. CDR3 sequence reads: CASSSERLTLNTEAFF. The CDR3, as DNA: TGTGCCAGCAGCTCCGAGAGGTTAACTCTGAACACTGAAGCTTTCTTT.

To note about this clone: Other DNA sequences from this sample encode an identical CDR3 as well. The chain couples TRBV20-1 to TRBJ1-1; no firm D call. This CDR3 comprises 14 residues. V lost 5 bases and J lost 2, with 15 bases in between. Germline CDR1 is DFQATT and CDR2 is SNEGSKA (reference sequence). CDR3 residues: CSAQNLAGNTEAFF. CDR3 in DNA: TGCAGTGCTCAGAACTTGGCGGGTAACACTGAAGCTTTCTTT.

This clone was recorded many times. The chain combines TRBV27 with TRBJ2-1, with TRBD2 matching 14 bases. Trimming removed 5 bases from V and 6 bases from J; junction bases left unmatched: 6. Germline values: CDR1 MNHEY, CDR2 SMNVEV (reference sequence). The CDR3 contains 16 residues. The chain's CDR3 is CASSRSGTSGSNEQFF. The CDR3 DNA reads TGTGCCAGCAGTAGATCCGGGACTAGCGGGAGCAATGAGCAGTTCTTC.

This clone was seen repeatedly, ten times or more. The J gene is TRBJ1-5, the V gene TRBV7-2; no firm D call. V was clipped by 1 base and J by 3 bases, with 10 bases between them. The CDR3 runs to 15 residues. Per the germline V gene, CDR1 is SGHTA and CDR2 is FQGNSA. In nucleotides, the CDR3 is TGTGCCAGCAGCTTAGTCGGGAGGAACAATCAGCCCCAGCATTTT. It yields the protein CASSLVGRNNQPQHF. The complete variable domain, with remaining parts taken from reference TRBV7-2 and TRBJ1-5, reads GAGVSQSPSNKVTEKGKDVELRCDPISGHTALYWYRQSLGQGLEFLIYFQGNSAPDKSGLPSDRFSAERTGGSVSTLTIQRTQQEDSAVYLCASSLVGRNNQPQHFGDGTRLSIL.

In the case of this clone: Given the absence of the conserved phenylalanine or tryptophan at the CDR3 end, a read error is likely. No DNA is shown, since the ends of the CDR3 on it are uncertain; the CDR3 is the one TCRdb lists. V usage is TRBV12-3 or TRBV12-4 and J usage is TRBJ1-1. Both ends counted, the CDR3 spans 13 residues. CDR3 loop: CASRKSPSTEACC.

In the case of this clone: A read error may account for a junction end that differs from germline. The chain recombines TRBV20-1 with TRBJ2-1, with D tentatively TRBD1 (6 bases). This CDR3 region has 13 residues. Per the germline V gene, CDR1 is DFQATT and CDR2 is SNEGSKA (reference sequence). DNA for the CDR3: TGCAGTGCTAGAGATCGGCAGGGGAATGAGCCGTTCTTC. Translating gives CSARDRQGNEPFF.

This CDR3 reads CAWSQTGDEQYF. The CDR3 region has the DNA TGTGCCTGGAGTCAGACAGGGGACGAGCAGTACTTC. V and J are TRBV30 and TRBJ2-7; 8 bases match TRBD1. Per the germline V gene, CDR1 is GTSNPN and CDR2 is SVGIG (reference sequence). The junction had 2 bases not matched to a gene; V was cut back by 2 bases and J by 5 bases. The CDR3 loop spans 12 amino acids.